The rows below give T cell receptor beta chains drawn from one sample of a study of blood T cell repertoires in COVID-19. Generated by immunoSEQ multiplex PCR, the TCRdb table keeps only in-frame clones and is missing some. Seen here are approximately 200,000 clones, 88% observed once, and the top ten hold under 2.5%. Sequencing used peripheral blood. These receptors came from a man aged 70 or older with active or convalescent COVID-19. Each CDR3 is given with its conserved first and last residue. Fields, in order: D gene, V gene, J gene, clone size, CDR3 DNA, CDR3 protein. A D gene is named only where the DNA matches it firmly. Only part of the rows carry a size: once, few, many, or a class if the clone is expanded.

D gene: NA; V gene: TRBV24-1; J gene: TRBJ2-1; clone size: few; CDR3 DNA: TGTGCCACCACACAGGGCTCTTGGAATGAGCAGTTCTTC; CDR3 protein: CATTQGSWNEQFF
D gene: TRBD1; V gene: TRBV6-1; J gene: TRBJ1-1; clone size: NA; CDR3 DNA: TGTGCCACCGCCCAAAACAGGGGGAAGAACACTGAAGCTTTCTTT; CDR3 protein: CATAQNRGKNTEAFF
D gene: NA; V gene: TRBV3-1/TRBV3-2; J gene: TRBJ2-2; clone size: once; CDR3 DNA: TGTGCCAGCAGCCCTCTTGCCGGGGAGCTGTTTTTT; CDR3 protein: CASSPLAGELFF
D gene: NA; V gene: TRBV10-2; J gene: TRBJ1-4; clone size: NA; CDR3 DNA: TGCGCCAGCAGTGGAGGTCAGACCACTCCGCGGGAAAAACTGTTTTTT; CDR3 protein: CASSGGQTTPREKLFF
D gene: NA; V gene: TRBV3-1/TRBV3-2; J gene: TRBJ2-5; clone size: NA; CDR3 DNA: TGTGCCAGCAGCCAAGTCCCACCCGGGTCCCTGAGAGAGACCCAGTACTTC; CDR3 protein: CASSQVPPGSLRETQYF
D gene: TRBD2; V gene: TRBV5-6; J gene: TRBJ2-1; clone size: NA; CDR3 DNA: TGTGCCAGCAGCCGACTAGCGGGGGGGCCGGTTAATGAGCAGTTCTTC; CDR3 protein: CASSRLAGGPVNEQFF
D gene: NA; V gene: TRBV6-5; J gene: TRBJ2-7; clone size: NA; CDR3 DNA: TGTGCCACCCGCGAGGGGGCCTACGAGCAGTACTTC; CDR3 protein: CATREGAYEQYF
D gene: TRBD1; V gene: TRBV4-3; J gene: TRBJ2-1; clone size: NA; CDR3 DNA: TGCGCCAGCAGCCAAGATAGGGGGCCAGGGAACAATGAGCAGTTCTTC; CDR3 protein: CASSQDRGPGNNEQFF
D gene: NA; V gene: TRBV7-8; J gene: TRBJ1-2; clone size: NA; CDR3 DNA: TGTGCCAGCAGCTTAGGTGGTGAGGGCGAGGATGGCTACACCTTC; CDR3 protein: CASSLGGEGEDGYTF
D gene: TRBD2; V gene: TRBV27; J gene: TRBJ2-1; clone size: NA; CDR3 DNA: TGTGCCAGCAGTTTAAGGCTAGCGGGAGGGAATGAGCAGTTCTTC; CDR3 protein: CASSLRLAGGNEQFF
D gene: TRBD1; V gene: TRBV3-1/TRBV3-2; J gene: TRBJ1-4; clone size: NA; CDR3 DNA: TGTGCCAGCAGCCAAACAGGGGGGGCCACTAATGAAAAACTGTTTTTT; CDR3 protein: CASSQTGGATNEKLFF
D gene: NA; V gene: TRBV11-2; J gene: TRBJ1-3; clone size: few; CDR3 DNA: TGTGCCAGCAGCTTAGAAGGGAGCTCTGGAAACACCATATATTTT; CDR3 protein: CASSLEGSSGNTIYF
D gene: TRBD2; V gene: TRBV10-3; J gene: TRBJ2-1; clone size: NA; CDR3 DNA: TGTGCCATCAGTTTTTTACCGACTAGCGGGAATGGTGAGCAGTTCTTC; CDR3 protein: CAISFLPTSGNGEQFF
D gene: NA; V gene: TRBV21-1; J gene: TRBJ2-7; clone size: NA; CDR3 DNA: TGTGCCAGTCGGGATCACTCCTACGAGCAGTACTTC; CDR3 protein: CASRDHSYEQYF
D gene: NA; V gene: TRBV3-1/TRBV3-2; J gene: TRBJ1-4; clone size: NA; CDR3 DNA: TGTGCCAGCAGCCAAGATCCCGACGGGAAAACAACTAATGAAAAACTGTTTTTT; CDR3 protein: CASSQDPDGKTTNEKLFF
D gene: NA; V gene: TRBV29-1; J gene: TRBJ1-2; clone size: NA; CDR3 DNA: TGCAGCGTTTTACAGGGCTATGGCTACACCTTC; CDR3 protein: CSVLQGYGYTF
D gene: TRBD2; V gene: TRBV10-1; J gene: TRBJ2-1; clone size: NA; CDR3 DNA: TGCGCCAGCAGTGAGTCGTCCGCTAGCGGGGGTGAGCAGTTCTTC; CDR3 protein: CASSESSASGGEQFF
D gene: TRBD2; V gene: TRBV27; J gene: TRBJ2-7; clone size: NA; CDR3 DNA: TGTGCCAGCAGTCCGCTGACTAGCGGGGCGGGCGAGCAGTACTTC; CDR3 protein: CASSPLTSGAGEQYF
D gene: TRBD2; V gene: TRBV28; J gene: TRBJ2-3; clone size: NA; CDR3 DNA: TGTGCCAGCAGTTACCCCTGGACTAGCGGGAGACGATGGAAGGAGGCCCTCCCAGATACGCAGTATTTT; CDR3 protein: CASSYPWTSGRRWKEALPDTQYF
D gene: TRBD2; V gene: TRBV4-3; J gene: TRBJ2-7; clone size: NA; CDR3 DNA: TGCGCCAGCATGGGGCGGCGGGAGACTTACGAGCAGTACTTC; CDR3 protein: CASMGRRETYEQYF
D gene: NA; V gene: TRBV11-3; J gene: TRBJ2-1; clone size: NA; CDR3 DNA: TGTGCCAGCAGCCCATCACGGGGAGGGGGCTACAATGAGCAGTTCTTC; CDR3 protein: CASSPSRGGGYNEQFF
D gene: NA; V gene: TRBV5-1; J gene: TRBJ2-1; clone size: NA; CDR3 DNA: TGCGCCAGCAGCCCGAGACCGGGACAGCGGGCGGAGGAGCAGTTCTTC; CDR3 protein: CASSPRPGQRAEEQFF
D gene: TRBD2; V gene: TRBV7-2; J gene: TRBJ2-3; clone size: NA; CDR3 DNA: TGTGCCAGCAGCAAAGAACTAGCGGGAGAGATTTATACGCAGTATTTT; CDR3 protein: CASSKELAGEIYTQYF
D gene: NA; V gene: TRBV28; J gene: TRBJ2-7; clone size: NA; CDR3 DNA: TGTGCCAGCAGGCTAGGGTCAGGGCGGTCCTACGAGCAGTACTTC; CDR3 protein: CASRLGSGRSYEQYF
D gene: NA; V gene: TRBV6-2/TRBV6-3; J gene: TRBJ2-3; clone size: NA; CDR3 DNA: TGTGCCAGCAGTTACTCGACTATTCTCGGGGGGCCCCCAGATACGCAGTATTTT; CDR3 protein: CASSYSTILGGPPDTQYF
D gene: NA; V gene: TRBV27; J gene: TRBJ1-1; clone size: once; CDR3 DNA: TGTGCCAGCAGTTCGTACAGGGAGAACACTGAAGCTTTCTTT; CDR3 protein: CASSSYRENTEAFF
D gene: NA; V gene: TRBV2; J gene: TRBJ2-7; clone size: NA; CDR3 DNA: TGTGCCAGCACGGTGTGGTACGAGCAGTACTTC; CDR3 protein: CASTVWYEQYF
D gene: NA; V gene: TRBV7-2; J gene: TRBJ1-1; clone size: NA; CDR3 DNA: TGTGCCAGCAGCTTAGTTCCAGGGAGGGTCTTGAACACTGAAGCTTTCTTT; CDR3 protein: CASSLVPGRVLNTEAFF
D gene: TRBD2; V gene: TRBV15; J gene: TRBJ2-7; clone size: NA; CDR3 DNA: TGTGCCACCAGCAGGGGACACAGACTAGCGGGGACTAACGAGCAGTACTTC; CDR3 protein: CATSRGHRLAGTNEQYF
D gene: TRBD1; V gene: TRBV28; J gene: TRBJ1-1; clone size: NA; CDR3 DNA: TGTGCCAGCACCGATCGAGGGTACAGGGGCGACGACACTGAAGCTTTCTTT; CDR3 protein: CASTDRGYRGDDTEAFF
D gene: NA; V gene: TRBV7-2; J gene: TRBJ2-3; clone size: NA; CDR3 DNA: TGTGCCAGCAGCTCAACAGGGCTCGCCACAGATACGCAGTATTTT; CDR3 protein: CASSSTGLATDTQYF
D gene: NA; V gene: TRBV6-2/TRBV6-3; J gene: TRBJ2-7; clone size: NA; CDR3 DNA: TGTGCCAGCAGTCCCCCTGTGGGGGGGCCAACCTACGAGCAGTACTTC; CDR3 protein: CASSPPVGGPTYEQYF
D gene: TRBD1; V gene: TRBV28; J gene: TRBJ2-7; clone size: NA; CDR3 DNA: TGTGCCAGCAGTTTACGGGACAGGGCCTACGAGCAGTACTTC; CDR3 protein: CASSLRDRAYEQYF
D gene: TRBD1; V gene: TRBV5-8; J gene: TRBJ2-7; clone size: NA; CDR3 DNA: TGTGCCAGCAGCTCGAAGAGAATGGGACAGGGTATCGGCGAGCAGTACTTC; CDR3 protein: CASSSKRMGQGIGEQYF
D gene: TRBD2; V gene: TRBV19; J gene: TRBJ2-1; clone size: NA; CDR3 DNA: TGTGCCAGTAGTATCAGGACTAGCGGGCCACACAATGAGCAGTTCTTC; CDR3 protein: CASSIRTSGPHNEQFF